What follows are 22 T cell receptor beta chains derived from one specimen sequenced in a study of cytomegalovirus exposure and HLA in healthy donors. Primers for the PCR totalled 60 Vbeta and 13 Jbeta. Profiled with immunoSEQ multiplex PCR; TCRdb holds only in-frame clones, not every one. Found here are about 120,000 clones, around 70% of them singletons; the top ten hold roughly 1.6%. The sequenced material came from PBMCs. The receptors derive from a man younger than 40 in good health and CMV-seropositive.

Only a few counts were recorded for this clone. The J gene is TRBJ2-1, the V gene TRBV9, with TRBD2 identical over 7 bases. CDR1 is SGDLS, CDR2 YYNGEE, per germline. V was clipped by 7 bases and J by 5 bases; unmatched bases: 6. The CDR3 consists of 13 residues. CDR3 in DNA: TGTGCCAGCGGGGGGGACTGGAACAATGAGCAGTTCTTC. Protein product: CASGGDWNNEQFF.

For the CDR3, the DNA is TGCAGCGTCTCTGGACTAGCGGGAGTGTTTGGTGAGCAGTTCTTC. It codes for CSVSGLAGVFGEQFF. The V and J genes are TRBV29-1 and TRBJ2-1; TRBD2 aligns across 13 bases. The CDR3 covers 15 residues. The trim removed 6 bases at V and 9 bases at J, leaving 11 bases unmatched. Germline V lookup: CDR1 SQVTM, CDR2 ANQGSEA.

This clone was detected only a few times. The rearrangement uses TRBV10-3 and TRBJ1-6; D perhaps matches TRBD1 (6 bases). Trimming pared 0 bases from V and 7 bases from J, leaving 10 bases between. The CDR3 totals 15 residues. CDR1 is ENHRY, CDR2 SYGVKD, per germline. CDR3: CAISESRQVNSPLHF. CDR3 nucleotide sequence: TGTGCCATCAGTGAGTCAAGACAGGTGAATTCACCCCTCCACTTT.

This clone came up a few times. The gene calls are TRBV19 and TRBJ1-3; D is possibly TRBD1 (6 bases). V was shortened by 8 bases and J by 3 bases, with 11 bases between the two germline ends. The CDR3 consists of 13 residues. The V gene's germline CDR1 is LNHDA and CDR2 SQIVND (reference sequence). CDR3 in amino acids: CASGGQSGNTIYF. DNA for the CDR3: TGTGCCAGTGGCGGACAGAGTGGAAACACCATATATTTT.

The J gene is TRBJ2-1, the V gene TRBV7-8; TRBD1 is a possible D gene (5 bases). V was shortened by 5 bases and J by 8 bases, with 13 bases between the two germline ends. Looked up from germline, CDR1 is SGHVS and CDR2 is FQNEAQ. This CDR3 comprises 13 residues. In DNA, the CDR3 is TGTGCCAGCAGCGTAGACGTAGGGGATGAGCAGTTCTTC. Translating it yields CASSVDVGDEQFF.

The chain has TRBV6-1 and TRBJ2-2; no firm D call. Trimming shortened V by 3 bases and J by 0 bases, and 11 bases separated the two germline ends. CDR1 is MNHNS, CDR2 SASEGT, per germline. This CDR3 is built from 16 residues. In DNA form, the CDR3 reads TGTGCCAGCAGTGACTATTCCCTTGCGAACACCGGGGAGCTGTTTTTT. The encoded protein is CASSDYSLANTGELFF.

The J gene is TRBJ2-7, the V gene TRBV7-2; possibly TRBD1 for D (5 bases). The CDR3 spans 13 residues. Deletions cut 5 bases from V and 2 bases from J, with 10 bases between. CDR1 is SGHTA, CDR2 FQGNSA, per germline. The CDR3 loop reads CASSHQGTYEQYF. Here the CDR3 DNA reads TGTGCCAGCAGCCACCAGGGTACCTACGAGCAGTACTTC.

The J gene is TRBJ2-1, the V gene TRBV2, with a possible D match to TRBD1 (6 bases). Between the trimmed V and J ends, which lost 10 bases and 4 bases, there was a span of 26 bases. This CDR3 is built from 17 residues. Germline CDR1 SNHLY, CDR2 FYNNEI. CDR3 in amino acids: CATRGAFGAFGYNEQFF. In DNA, the CDR3 is TGTGCCACCAGGGGAGCCTTTGGCGCCTTTGGATACAATGAGCAGTTCTTC.

This rearrangement joins TRBV5-1 to TRBJ2-3; no firm D call. V gave up 0 bases and J gave up 2 bases, with 13 bases separating them. CDR1 is SGHRS and CDR2 is YFSETQ in the germline V gene. The CDR3 runs 16 residues. CDR3 residues: CASSLDVRLVTDTQYF. The CDR3 DNA sequence: TGCGCCAGCAGCTTGGATGTCCGGTTGGTCACAGATACGCAGTATTTT.

CDR3 amino acids: CASSQAPGGYNEQFF. For the CDR3, the DNA is TGCGCCAGCAGCCAAGCCCCAGGGGGCTACAATGAGCAGTTCTTC. The chain has TRBV4-3 and TRBJ2-1; 7 bases align to TRBD1. CDR3 length equals 15 residues. Per the germline V gene, CDR1 is LGHNA and CDR2 is YSLEER. With 1 base clipped from V and 3 bases from J, the junction kept 3 bases outside the gene matches.

This clone was counted once. The genes are TRBV6-1 and TRBJ2-3; D may be TRBD1 (6 bases). The CDR3 runs to 15 residues. The V and J ends lost 7 bases and 0 bases respectively, with 14 bases between them. Germline V CDR1 and CDR2: MNHNS, SASEGT. The CDR3 DNA is TGTGCCAGCAAGACCCACAGGGCTAGCACAGATACGCAGTATTTT. It is translated as CASKTHRASTDTQYF.

This chain joins TRBV27 and TRBJ1-5, with a tentative D call TRBD1 (5 bases). Trimming cost V 8 bases and J 3 bases, with 14 bases left between them. Germline V gene sequence: CDR1 MNHEY, CDR2 SMNVEV (reference sequence). The CDR3 has 14 amino acids. DNA of the CDR3: TGTGCCAGCCGGTCCCTTGGGGCCAATCAGCCCCAGCATTTT. Its protein product is CASRSLGANQPQHF.

In its sample, this clone was seen a few times. The rearrangement uses TRBV2 and TRBJ1-1, with D unresolved. Trimming stripped 7 bases from V and 1 base from J, with 13 bases between. CDR3 length: 14 amino acids. The germline gives CDR1 SNHLY, CDR2 FYNNEI. The DNA of the CDR3 is TGTGCCAGCACGGGGTTACAGCCGAACACTGAAGCTTTCTTT. Residues: CASTGLQPNTEAFF.

In this sample, this clone turned up once. The V and J genes are TRBV30 and TRBJ2-7, with TRBD1 matching 12 bases. The CDR3 is 18 amino acids. From germline, CDR1 is GTSNPN and CDR2 SVGIG (reference sequence). J was trimmed by 1 base and V by 5 bases; bases with no gene match: 15. For the CDR3, the DNA is TGTGCCTGGGACTCCTGGGACAGGGGGCTTCGGGTATCCTACGAGCAGTACTTC. Translation gives CAWDSWDRGLRVSYEQYF.

V and J are TRBV2 and TRBJ1-1; 9 bases are shared with TRBD1. The germline CDR1 and CDR2 sequences are SNHLY and FYNNEI. V lost 6 bases, J lost 3 bases, and 5 bases stayed unmatched. The CDR3 is 14 residues long. The CDR3 is CASSYRGLDTEAFF. As DNA, the CDR3 is TGTGCCAGCAGCTACAGGGGGCTGGACACTGAAGCTTTCTTT.

The V gene is TRBV5-1, the J gene TRBJ1-1; TRBD1 might be the D (5 bases). CDR3 length equals 16 residues. V lost 0 bases to trimming and J lost 1 base, with 13 bases between them. Germline loops: CDR1 SGHRS, CDR2 YFSETQ. The CDR3 here is CASSLGAGGSNTEAFF. The CDR3 nucleotides read TGCGCCAGCAGCTTGGGAGCTGGGGGGTCGAACACTGAAGCTTTCTTT. The complete variable domain, with remaining parts taken from reference TRBV5-1 and TRBJ1-1, reads KAGVTQTPRYLIKTRGQQVTLSCSPISGHRSVSWYQQTPGQGLQFLFEYFSETQRNKGNFPGRFSGRQFSNSRSEMNVSTLELGDSALYLCASSLGAGGSNTEAFFGQGTRLTVV.

The rearrangement uses TRBV29-1 and TRBJ2-7, with TRBD2 as a possible D gene (5 bases). Germline loops: CDR1 SQVTM, CDR2 ANQGSEA. The CDR3 loop spans 14 amino acids. The V gene lost 2 bases and the J gene lost 6 bases, with 17 bases spanning the gap. The CDR3: CSVEKSGKGREQYF. The CDR3 DNA reads TGCAGCGTTGAAAAAAGCGGAAAAGGTCGCGAGCAGTACTTC.

This chain links TRBV4-3 with TRBJ2-7; 8 bases agree with TRBD1. This CDR3 contains 14 residues. CDR1 and CDR2 (germline): LGHNA, YSLEER. The junction had 4 bases not matched to a gene; V was cut back by 3 bases and J by 3 bases. For the CDR3, the DNA is TGCGCCAGCAGCCAGGACAGGGTGGACTACGAGCAGTACTTC. Amino acids: CASSQDRVDYEQYF.

V gene TRBV28 combines with J gene TRBJ1-2, with a weak D call TRBD1 (6 bases). The CDR3 spans 15 residues. Germline V gene lookup returns CDR1 MDHEN and CDR2 SYDVKM. Trimming pared 4 bases from V and 4 bases from J, leaving 16 bases between. The CDR3 nucleotides read TGTGCCAGCAGTTCCACAGGGATCCCTGTCTATGGCTACACCTTC. Translation gives CASSSTGIPVYGYTF.

The V gene is TRBV10-3, the J gene TRBJ2-3; 12 bases fit TRBD2. Trimming at V came to 4 bases and at J to 4 bases, leaving 21 bases not matched to a gene. In germline, CDR1 is ENHRY, CDR2 SYGVKD. The CDR3 has 21 residues. CDR3 region: CAISASRMAASGRARADTQYF. In nucleotides, the CDR3 is TGTGCCATCAGTGCTTCACGTATGGCGGCTAGCGGGAGGGCCCGGGCAGATACGCAGTATTTT.

V and J are TRBV9 and TRBJ1-1; the D is unclear. The CDR3 consists of 13 residues. Trimming removed 0 bases at V and 3 bases at J, with 6 bases between. The V gene's germline CDR1 is SGDLS and CDR2 YYNGEE. The CDR3 spells CASSVDRYTEAFF. In nucleotides, the CDR3 is TGTGCCAGCAGCGTAGACAGATACACTGAAGCTTTCTTT.

The V call is TRBV19, the J call TRBJ1-1, with no clear D. Germline V gene sequence: CDR1 LNHDA, CDR2 SQIVND (reference sequence). The V gene lost 8 bases and the J gene lost 5 bases, with 12 bases spanning the gap. The CDR3 spans 12 residues. The CDR3 nucleotides are TGTGCCAGTCACGGCTACGGGACTGAAGCTTTCTTT. Its translation: CASHGYGTEAFF.